These 14 T cell receptor beta chains originate from one sample sequenced in a study of cytomegalovirus exposure and HLA in healthy donors. PCR was performed using 60 Vbeta and 13 Jbeta primers. TCRdb's table, derived via immunoSEQ multiplex PCR, lists solely in-frame clones and lacks some. This sample yields around 110,000 clones, of which 8% to 10% are seen a single time; over 2.5% belongs to the top ten. The specimen was PBMCs. Receptors were obtained from a man aged 25-40 years in good health and CMV-seronegative.

The CDR3 spells CASSAGVAGDEQYF. CDR3 nucleotide sequence: TGTGCCAGCAGCGCTGGGGTAGCGGGGGACGAGCAGTACTTC. The rearrangement links TRBV5-4 to TRBJ2-7, with 9 bases lining up with TRBD2. The CDR3 sequence is 14 residues long. Germline V gene sequence: CDR1 SGHNT, CDR2 YYREEE (reference sequence). The junction had 7 bases not matched to a gene; V was cut back by 4 bases and J by 5 bases. The variable domain in full, completed from reference TRBV5-4 and TRBJ2-7, reads ETGVTQSPTHLIKTRGQQVTLRCSSQSGHNTVSWYQQALGQGPQFIFQYYREEENGRGNFPPRFSGLQFPNYSSELNVNALELDDSALYLCASSAGVAGDEQYFGPGTRLTVT.

This clone has only a few counts. V gene TRBV4-1 combines with J gene TRBJ2-7, with TRBD2 matching 9 bases. The V gene end was trimmed by 4 bases and the J gene end by 5 bases; junction bases not matched to a gene: 24. Germline assignment: CDR1 MGHRA and CDR2 YSYEKL. The CDR3 loop spans 20 amino acids. CDR3 protein: CASSPSGQTPVAGVQDEQYF. The CDR3 coding sequence is TGCGCCAGCAGCCCCTCGGGACAAACTCCAGTAGCGGGAGTTCAGGACGAGCAGTACTTC.

This clone has only a few counts. The chain employs TRBV30 and TRBJ2-5; maybe TRBD1 (6 bases). Deletions cut 4 bases from V and 4 bases from J, with 10 bases between. Germline CDR1 GTSNPN, CDR2 SVGIG (reference sequence). This CDR3 region has 12 residues. CDR3 DNA sequence: TGTGCCTGGAACAGGGTGGCAGAGACCCAGTACTTC. Translating gives CAWNRVAETQYF.

This clone was picked up a small number of times. The chain employs TRBV19 and TRBJ2-7; TRBD1 might be the D (5 bases). This CDR3 spans 15 amino acids. CDR1 is LNHDA, CDR2 SQIVND, per germline (reference sequence). Trimming removed 6 bases at V and 2 bases at J, with 17 bases between. CDR3 amino acids: CASSPVPQDTYEQYF. Here the CDR3 DNA reads TGTGCCAGTAGCCCCGTGCCCCAGGACACCTACGAGCAGTACTTC.

This clone was seen a few times. The chain carries TRBV30 and TRBJ1-6; D might be TRBD1 (5 bases). V was pared by 1 base and J by 15 bases, with 16 bases between. Germline V gene sequence: CDR1 GTSNPN, CDR2 SVGIG (reference sequence). This CDR3 contains 13 residues. The CDR3 region has the DNA TGTGCCTGGAGTGCGACCGCCTCAGGGCTCCTCCACTTT. Its translation: CAWSATASGLLHF.

This clone was recorded a few times. The CDR3 coding sequence is TGTGCCAGCAGCCCTCAAGGACAGGCCTACGAGCAGTACTTC. Its protein product is CASSPQGQAYEQYF. V usage is TRBV9 and J usage is TRBJ2-7, with TRBD1 matching 7 bases. The CDR3 covers 14 residues. J gave up 2 bases and V 4 bases, and 6 bases lay outside the gene matches. CDR1 and CDR2 (germline): SGDLS, YYNGEE.

The V call is TRBV6-1, the J call TRBJ1-5; 8 bases are shared with TRBD1. This CDR3 contains 15 residues. Looked up from germline, CDR1 is MNHNS and CDR2 is SASEGT. The ends lost 5 bases at V and 7 bases at J; junction bases unmatched: 10. The CDR3 DNA reads as TGTGCCAGCAGTCTCAGGACAGGGTCAGAGCAGCCCCAGCATTTT. Its protein product is CASSLRTGSEQPQHF.

This clone was recorded a few times. The V gene is TRBV5-5, the J gene TRBJ2-5; the D gene is possibly TRBD2 (7 bases). The V gene lost 3 bases and the J gene lost 2 bases, with 14 bases spanning the gap. The germline CDR1 and CDR2 sequences are SGHKS and YYEKEE (reference sequence). The length of the CDR3 is 15 residues. The CDR3 sequence is CASSWGGGPQETQYF. CDR3 in DNA: TGTGCCAGCAGCTGGGGAGGGGGTCCTCAAGAGACCCAGTACTTC. The variable domain in full, completed from reference TRBV5-5 and TRBJ2-5, reads DAGVTQSPTHLIKTRGQQVTLRCSPISGHKSVSWYQQVLGQGPQFIFQYYEKEERGRGNFPDRFSARQFPNYSSELNVNALLLGDSALYLCASSWGGGPQETQYFGPGTRLLVL.

On this clone itself: Here the CDR3 omits its conserved ending phenylalanine or tryptophan, so a read error is the likely source. The DNA is omitted, as the CDR3 cannot be located on it reliably, and the CDR3 follows TCRdb's listing. V is TRBV9 and J is TRBJ1-4. Germline CDR1 is SGDLS and CDR2 is YYNGEE. With termini counted, the CDR3 has 14 amino acids. The CDR3 loop is CASSVQAYNEKMFL.

For this clone: The sample holds other DNA sequences that translate to the same CDR3. The gene calls are TRBV5-1 and TRBJ1-4, with 7 bases matching TRBD1. Germline trimming cut 5 bases from V and 0 bases from J; bases unmatched to any gene: 19. The germline CDR1 and CDR2 sequences are SGHRS and YFSETQ. This CDR3 has 20 amino acids. CDR3 coding DNA: TGCGCCAGCAGACGGGGAACCGGGACAGCGAAGGGGGCAACTAATGAAAAACTGTTTTTT. Translation gives CASRRGTGTAKGATNEKLFF.

The chain uses TRBV6-1 and TRBJ2-2; possibly TRBD2 for D (5 bases). V was cut by 3 bases and J by 1 base, with 6 bases left in between. Germline CDR1 and CDR2: MNHNS and SASEGT. This CDR3 spans 14 amino acids. CDR3 amino acids: CASSDEGNTGELFF. DNA of the CDR3: TGTGCCAGCAGTGATGAGGGGAACACCGGGGAGCTGTTTTTT.

The CDR3 DNA reads TGTGCCTGGAGTCCCTGGGGGGTCTTAGCCGAGCAGTACTTC. It is translated as CAWSPWGVLAEQYF. The rearrangement joins TRBV30 to TRBJ2-7, with D maybe TRBD2 (6 bases). Per germline, CDR1 GTSNPN and CDR2 SVGIG (reference sequence). The CDR3 loop spans 14 amino acids. Between the trimmed V and J ends, which lost 2 bases and 6 bases, there was a span of 17 bases.

This clone was seen a few times. The rearrangement links TRBV28 to TRBJ1-1, with 10 bases aligning to TRBD1. The trim removed 6 bases at V and 11 bases at J, leaving 21 bases unmatched. The V gene's germline CDR1 is MDHEN and CDR2 SYDVKM. This CDR3 is built from 17 residues. The CDR3 DNA sequence: TGTGCCAGCAGATCTACCTGGGACAGGGGAGGTAGAGTGTATGCTTTCTTT. It translates to CASRSTWDRGGRVYAFF.

The chain carries TRBV5-6 and TRBJ2-3, with 7 nucleotides matching TRBD2. Looked up from germline, CDR1 is SGHDT and CDR2 is YYEEEE. This CDR3 contains 14 residues. V lost 0 bases, J lost 4 bases, and 2 bases stayed unmatched. CDR3 nucleotides: TGTGCCAGCAGCTTGGCTGCGGGGGCAGATACGCAGTATTTT. Encoded protein: CASSLAAGADTQYF. Full variable domain (rest looked up from reference TRBV5-6 and TRBJ2-3): DAGVTQSPTHLIKTRGQQVTLRCSPKSGHDTVSWYQQALGQGPQFIFQYYEEEERQRGNFPDRFSGHQFPNYSSELNVNALLLGDSALYLCASSLAAGADTQYFGPGTRLTVL.